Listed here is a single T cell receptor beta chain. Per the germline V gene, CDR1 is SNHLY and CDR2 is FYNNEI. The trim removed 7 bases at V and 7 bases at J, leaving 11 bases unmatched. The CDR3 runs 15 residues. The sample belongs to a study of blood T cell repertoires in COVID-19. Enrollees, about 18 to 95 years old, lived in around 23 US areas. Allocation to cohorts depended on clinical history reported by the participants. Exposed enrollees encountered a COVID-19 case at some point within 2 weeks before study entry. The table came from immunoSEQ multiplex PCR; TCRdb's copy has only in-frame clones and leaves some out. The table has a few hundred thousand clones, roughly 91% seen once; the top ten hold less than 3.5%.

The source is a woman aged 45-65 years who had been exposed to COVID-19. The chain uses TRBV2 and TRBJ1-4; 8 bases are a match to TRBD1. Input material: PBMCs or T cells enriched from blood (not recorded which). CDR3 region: CASTTGQGQGEKLFF. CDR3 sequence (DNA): TGTGCCAGCACTACCGGACAGGGTCAGGGTGAAAAACTGTTTTTT.